What follows are 10 T cell receptor beta chains derived from one specimen sequenced in a study of PD-1 blockade in mismatch repair-deficient tumors. Sequencing was performed with immunoSEQ multiplex PCR; in TCRdb, only in-frame clones are kept and a portion is missing. The data hold around 30,000 clones, with 65% to 85% observed a single time. The specimen was PBMCs, collected around 6 weeks after starting pembrolizumab. All receptors derive from an adult with mismatch repair-deficient cancer.

The genes are TRBV28 and TRBJ2-1, with D possibly being TRBD1 (6 bases). The V and J ends lost 4 bases and 10 bases respectively, with 8 bases between them. This CDR3 has 11 amino acids. Per germline, CDR1 MDHEN and CDR2 SYDVKM. The CDR3 spells CASSWTEEQFF. In DNA form, the CDR3 reads TGTGCCAGCAGTTGGACAGAAGAGCAGTTCTTC.

This chain joins TRBV7-2 and TRBJ2-3; TRBD2 agrees at 12 bases. J was trimmed by 1 base and V by 2 bases; bases with no gene match: 1. CDR3 length: 16 residues. Germline values: CDR1 SGHTA, CDR2 FQGNSA. DNA for the CDR3: TGTGCCAGCAGCTTACGACTAGCGGGAGGCACAGATACGCAGTATTTT. It encodes CASSLRLAGGTDTQYF.

The rearrangement joins TRBV19 to TRBJ1-4; 7 bases are shared with TRBD1. This CDR3 is 16 amino acids long. The germline gives CDR1 LNHDA, CDR2 SQIVND (reference sequence). V was clipped by 5 bases and J by 7 bases; unmatched bases: 13. The CDR3 DNA reads TGTGCCAGTAGTCCTCGCACCGGGACAGTAAGTGAAAAACTGTTTTTT. Translating gives CASSPRTGTVSEKLFF.

This rearrangement joins TRBV6-5 to TRBJ2-7; D is possibly TRBD1 (6 bases). Germline loops: CDR1 MNHEY, CDR2 SVGAGI. This CDR3 has 15 amino acids. Trimming shortened V by 5 bases and J by 3 bases, and 17 bases separated the two germline ends. The CDR3 DNA sequence: TGTGCCAGCAGTCCTCTCACAGGGCTTTACTACGAGCAGTACTTC. Encoded protein: CASSPLTGLYYEQYF.

The chain links TRBV21-1 to TRBJ2-5; no DNA check was done on the table's D call, TRBD1. The better agreement between TRBJ2-7 and the DNA end casts doubt on the J call. TRBV21-1 is an annotated pseudogene. The CDR3 runs 15 residues. The CDR3 protein is CASSNLQGAVYEQYF. CDR3 coding DNA: TGTGCCAGCAGCAACCTACAGGGGGCGGTATACGAGCAGTACTTC.

The chain combines TRBV25-1 with TRBJ1-5; possible D gene TRBD1, 6 bases. The CDR3 totals 15 residues. CDR1 is MGHDK and CDR2 is SYGVNS in the germline V gene. Between the trimmed V and J ends, which lost 2 bases and 3 bases, there was a span of 11 bases. Here the CDR3 reads CASSEGGRDNQPQHF. The CDR3 coding sequence is TGTGCCAGCAGTGAAGGGGGCAGGGACAATCAGCCCCAGCATTTT.

This clone is judged medium-sized. V gene TRBV6-1 combines with J gene TRBJ1-5; D is ambiguous. The germline V gene encodes CDR1 MNHNS and CDR2 SASEGT. Trimming took 1 base from V and 2 from J, leaving 6 bases between them. The CDR3 has 14 amino acids. CDR3 DNA sequence: TGTGCCAGCAGTGAAGGTAGTGGCAATCAGCCCCAGCATTTT. This gives the protein CASSEGSGNQPQHF.

This clone has a single count. The rearrangement joins TRBV14 to TRBJ2-1, with TRBD2 matching 8 bases. The length of the CDR3 is 18 residues. Germline assignment: CDR1 SGHDN and CDR2 FVKESK. V dropped 0 bases and J dropped 7; count of bases not matched to a gene: 14. The CDR3 sequence: CASSQESRVLAGGNEQFF. The DNA of the CDR3 is TGTGCCAGCAGCCAAGAATCACGGGTCCTAGCGGGTGGGAATGAGCAGTTCTTC.

This chain connects TRBV19 to TRBJ1-1; D is undetermined. Germline CDR1 is LNHDA and CDR2 is SQIVND (reference sequence). V was trimmed by 6 bases and J by 3 bases, leaving 14 bases between them. CDR3 length: 14 amino acids. CDR3 nucleotides: TGTGCCAGTAGAGACCCCGCGGTTTACACTGAAGCTTTCTTT. As protein: CASRDPAVYTEAFF.

This clone showed up just once. Here the CDR3 reads CASSAGGAKSKNIQYF. CDR3 DNA sequence: TGTGCCAGCAGCGCGGGGGGCGCGAAGTCCAAAAACATTCAGTACTTC. This chain joins TRBV14 and TRBJ2-4; 8 nucleotides align to TRBD2. Germline V gene sequence: CDR1 SGHDN, CDR2 FVKESK. Germline trimming cut 5 bases from V and 2 bases from J; bases unmatched to any gene: 8. This CDR3 is built from 16 residues.